Listed below are T cell receptor beta chains from one sample, sequenced in a study of T cell responses to AZD1222 COVID-19 vaccine. Sequencing used immunoSEQ multiplex PCR; TCRdb keeps in-frame clones, though not all of them. The data show roughly 130,000 clones, with about 90% seen just once and 1.5% to 2% held by the top ten. This sample comprised peripheral blood, obtained on day 0 of AZD1222 vaccination. The receptors were sampled from an adult in good health. Both conserved end residues are part of each CDR3. The order of the fields is clone size, J gene, D gene, V gene, CDR3 protein, CDR3 DNA. D genes are given only for firm matches. Expanded clones are given a class, and other clones once, few, many or no size at all.

abundance: -; j_gene: TRBJ2-1; d_gene: TRBD2; v_gene: TRBV5-1; CDR3aa: CASSLALVGGTYNEQFF; CDR3nt: TGCGCCAGCAGCTTGGCCTTAGTCGGGGGGACCTACAATGAGCAGTTCTTC
abundance: -; j_gene: TRBJ2-5; d_gene: -; v_gene: TRBV7-3; CDR3aa: CASSQGGLQETQYF; CDR3nt: TGTGCCAGCAGCCAAGGGGGGTTGCAAGAGACCCAGTACTTC
abundance: -; j_gene: TRBJ1-3; d_gene: -; v_gene: TRBV6-5; CDR3aa: CASSSTGASSGNTIYF; CDR3nt: TGTGCCAGCAGTTCGACAGGCGCAAGCTCTGGAAACACCATATATTTT
abundance: -; j_gene: TRBJ2-7; d_gene: -; v_gene: TRBV7-8; CDR3aa: CASSPSDRDPCEQYF; CDR3nt: TGTGCCAGCAGCCCCTCGGATAGGGATCCCTGCGAGCAGTACTTC
abundance: -; j_gene: TRBJ2-5; d_gene: TRBD1; v_gene: TRBV27; CDR3aa: CASSPRQGPETQYF; CDR3nt: TGTGCCAGCAGTCCCAGACAGGGCCCGGAGACCCAGTACTTC
abundance: -; j_gene: TRBJ2-5; d_gene: -; v_gene: TRBV7-3; CDR3aa: CASSPGAQETQYF; CDR3nt: TGTGCCAGCAGCCCAGGGGCACAAGAGACCCAGTACTTC
abundance: -; j_gene: TRBJ1-2; d_gene: TRBD1; v_gene: TRBV5-1; CDR3aa: CASSLDAQGAYGYTF; CDR3nt: TGCGCCAGCAGCTTGGATGCTCAGGGGGCATATGGCTACACCTTC
abundance: -; j_gene: TRBJ2-1; d_gene: -; v_gene: TRBV7-9; CDR3aa: CASSMRPGNEQFF; CDR3nt: TGTGCCAGCAGCATGCGACCGGGGAATGAGCAGTTCTTC
abundance: -; j_gene: TRBJ2-1; d_gene: TRBD2; v_gene: TRBV2; CDR3aa: CASTLLAGGYNEQFF; CDR3nt: TGTGCCAGCACCTTACTAGCGGGGGGTTACAATGAGCAGTTCTTC
abundance: few; j_gene: TRBJ2-2; d_gene: TRBD2; v_gene: TRBV5-1; CDR3aa: CASSKGLAGNTGELFF; CDR3nt: TGCGCCAGCAGCAAGGGACTAGCGGGAAACACCGGGGAGCTGTTTTTT
abundance: -; j_gene: TRBJ2-7; d_gene: TRBD1; v_gene: TRBV11-2; CDR3aa: CASSLEPGGGYEQYF; CDR3nt: TGTGCCAGCAGCTTAGAGCCAGGGGGCGGCTACGAGCAGTACTTC
abundance: -; j_gene: TRBJ1-1; d_gene: -; v_gene: TRBV12-3/TRBV12-4; CDR3aa: CASSPSRTAEAFF; CDR3nt: TGTGCCAGCAGCCCCTCTAGGACGGCTGAAGCTTTCTTT
abundance: -; j_gene: TRBJ1-1; d_gene: -; v_gene: TRBV2; CDR3aa: CASSANSGPTAFF; CDR3nt: TGTGCCAGCAGTGCAAACTCGGGACCCACGGCTTTCTTT
abundance: -; j_gene: TRBJ1-2; d_gene: TRBD1; v_gene: TRBV5-4; CDR3aa: CASSEDRVIDYGYTF; CDR3nt: TGTGCCAGCAGCGAGGACAGGGTAATTGACTATGGCTACACCTTC
abundance: -; j_gene: TRBJ2-7; d_gene: TRBD1; v_gene: TRBV7-9; CDR3aa: CASSLVGTGVPSQYF; CDR3nt: TGTGCCAGCAGCTTAGTGGGGACAGGGGTACCGTCGCAGTACTTC
abundance: -; j_gene: TRBJ1-2; d_gene: -; v_gene: TRBV4-1; CDR3aa: CASSHTTGGYTF; CDR3nt: TGCGCCAGCAGCCACACAACAGGTGGCTACACCTTC
abundance: -; j_gene: TRBJ2-3; d_gene: TRBD1; v_gene: TRBV3-1/TRBV3-2; CDR3aa: CASSQRDRGQRSTDTQYF; CDR3nt: TGTGCCAGCAGCCAGAGGGACAGGGGGCAGAGGAGCACAGATACGCAGTATTTT
abundance: few; j_gene: TRBJ1-5; d_gene: -; v_gene: TRBV27; CDR3aa: CASSLSGTYSNQPQHF; CDR3nt: TGTGCCAGCAGTTTATCCGGCACTTATAGCAATCAGCCCCAGCATTTT
abundance: -; j_gene: TRBJ1-2; d_gene: TRBD1; v_gene: TRBV2; CDR3aa: CASRPWGQNYGYTF; CDR3nt: TGTGCCAGCAGGCCGTGGGGACAGAACTATGGCTACACCTTC
abundance: -; j_gene: TRBJ2-5; d_gene: -; v_gene: TRBV4-3; CDR3aa: CASSQGGHPEETQYF; CDR3nt: TGCGCCAGCAGCCAAGGCGGACACCCAGAAGAGACCCAGTACTTC
abundance: -; j_gene: TRBJ2-1; d_gene: TRBD2; v_gene: TRBV3-1/TRBV3-2; CDR3aa: CASSPLAGGLYEQFF; CDR3nt: TGTGCCAGCAGCCCTCTAGCGGGGGGGCTCTATGAGCAGTTCTTC
abundance: -; j_gene: TRBJ2-2; d_gene: -; v_gene: TRBV9; CDR3aa: CASSYQPTQNTGELFF; CDR3nt: TGTGCCAGCAGCTACCAACCTACTCAGAACACCGGGGAGCTGTTTTTT
abundance: -; j_gene: TRBJ1-6; d_gene: -; v_gene: TRBV5-1; CDR3aa: CASSTGNRDNSPLHF; CDR3nt: TGCGCCAGCAGTACAGGGAATCGGGATAATTCACCCCTCCACTTT
abundance: -; j_gene: TRBJ1-5; d_gene: -; v_gene: TRBV7-2; CDR3aa: CASSLAGIRQPQHF; CDR3nt: TGTGCCAGCAGCTTAGCTGGGATCAGGCAGCCCCAGCATTTT
abundance: -; j_gene: TRBJ2-5; d_gene: -; v_gene: TRBV19; CDR3aa: CASSIAGAETQYF; CDR3nt: TGTGCCAGTAGTATAGCCGGGGCAGAGACCCAGTACTTC
abundance: -; j_gene: TRBJ1-2; d_gene: -; v_gene: TRBV15; CDR3aa: CATSRDGGLYGYTF; CDR3nt: TGTGCCACCAGCAGAGATGGGGGTTTGTATGGCTACACCTTC
abundance: -; j_gene: TRBJ2-5; d_gene: -; v_gene: TRBV7-2; CDR3aa: CASSSLGTIQETQYF; CDR3nt: TGTGCCAGCAGCTCATTGGGGACAATACAAGAGACCCAGTACTTC
abundance: -; j_gene: TRBJ2-5; d_gene: -; v_gene: TRBV7-8; CDR3aa: CASSLAVTLKTQYF; CDR3nt: TGTGCCAGCAGCTTAGCGGTCACCTTAAAGACCCAGTACTTC
abundance: -; j_gene: TRBJ2-7; d_gene: -; v_gene: TRBV12-3/TRBV12-4; CDR3aa: CASSLTPREQYF; CDR3nt: TGTGCCAGCAGCCTGACTCCGAGGGAGCAGTACTTC
abundance: -; j_gene: TRBJ2-1; d_gene: -; v_gene: TRBV10-3; CDR3aa: CAISELTSSYNEQFF; CDR3nt: TGTGCCATCAGTGAGTTAACAAGCTCCTACAATGAGCAGTTCTTC
abundance: -; j_gene: TRBJ2-7; d_gene: -; v_gene: TRBV5-1; CDR3aa: CASSLAPDYEQYF; CDR3nt: TGCGCCAGCAGCTTGGCTCCAGACTACGAGCAGTACTTC
abundance: once; j_gene: TRBJ1-2; d_gene: -; v_gene: TRBV28; CDR3aa: CASSLKAPQGGYTF; CDR3nt: TGTGCCAGCAGTTTAAAGGCGCCTCAGGGAGGCTACACCTTC
abundance: -; j_gene: TRBJ1-6; d_gene: -; v_gene: TRBV21-1; CDR3aa: CASTDPWGQNSPLHF; CDR3nt: TGTGCCAGCACCGACCCCTGGGGTCAGAATTCACCCCTCCACTTT
abundance: -; j_gene: TRBJ2-7; d_gene: -; v_gene: TRBV7-8; CDR3aa: CASTHRGLVYEQYF; CDR3nt: TGTGCCAGCACCCACCGGGGCCTAGTCTACGAGCAGTACTTC
abundance: -; j_gene: TRBJ2-2; d_gene: TRBD1; v_gene: TRBV10-2; CDR3aa: CASSEWDRGLTGELFF; CDR3nt: TGCGCCAGCAGTGAATGGGACAGGGGGCTCACCGGGGAGCTGTTTTTT
abundance: -; j_gene: TRBJ2-5; d_gene: TRBD1; v_gene: TRBV11-3; CDR3aa: CASSPGRQGRETQYF; CDR3nt: TGTGCCAGCAGCCCAGGGCGACAGGGCCGGGAGACCCAGTACTTC
abundance: once; j_gene: TRBJ2-1; d_gene: TRBD1; v_gene: TRBV3-1/TRBV3-2; CDR3aa: CASRGQGTDEQFF; CDR3nt: TGTGCCAGCAGAGGACAGGGGACGGATGAGCAGTTCTTC
abundance: once; j_gene: TRBJ1-2; d_gene: -; v_gene: TRBV5-4; CDR3aa: CASSLEGSYGYTF; CDR3nt: TGTGCCAGCAGCTTGGAAGGGTCCTATGGCTACACCTTC
abundance: -; j_gene: TRBJ1-2; d_gene: TRBD1; v_gene: TRBV5-4; CDR3aa: CASSLGQGVNYGYTF; CDR3nt: TGTGCCAGCAGCTTGGGACAGGGTGTTAACTATGGCTACACCTTC
abundance: -; j_gene: TRBJ2-7; d_gene: -; v_gene: TRBV4-2; CDR3aa: CASGDVTGRPTYEQYF; CDR3nt: TGTGCCAGCGGGGACGTCACAGGGCGACCCACCTACGAGCAGTACTTC
abundance: -; j_gene: TRBJ2-5; d_gene: TRBD1; v_gene: TRBV27; CDR3aa: CASSWNRGRETQYF; CDR3nt: TGTGCCAGCAGTTGGAACAGGGGGAGGGAGACCCAGTACTTC
abundance: -; j_gene: TRBJ1-1; d_gene: -; v_gene: TRBV5-1; CDR3aa: CASSLGLDSLNTEAFF; CDR3nt: TGCGCCAGCAGCTTGGGTCTGGACAGCCTTAACACTGAAGCTTTCTTT